What follows is one T cell receptor beta chain and its context. Being one base from a much bigger clone, this may be a read error. Germline CDR1 SNHLY, CDR2 FYNNEI. The CDR3 covers 13 residues. Uncontrolled infection, other autoimmune disease, pregnancy or lactation barred patients from enrollment. The sample belongs to a study of T cells in Graves' hyperthyroidism and ophthalmopathy. Template material for amplifying TCR beta CDR3 regions consisted of RNA transcripts. First-round RT-PCR targeting the TCR CDR3 was performed with the HTBI primer set. From the multiplex PCR reads, TCRdb called clonotypes with MiXCR, one entry per CDR3 protein. Of approximately 700,000 distinct CDR3 sequences in the sample, about 45% were seen once.

The sequencing input was peripheral blood or thyroid tissue (not recorded which). The sequence derives from an adult man with Graves' disease, either hyperthyroidism or ophthalmopathy (not recorded which). V gene TRBV2 combines with J gene TRBJ1-5; no reliable D call. CDR3: CATSEGELQPQHF. In DNA form, the CDR3 reads TGTGCCACCAGTGAAGGTGAGCTTCAGCCCCAGCATTTT.